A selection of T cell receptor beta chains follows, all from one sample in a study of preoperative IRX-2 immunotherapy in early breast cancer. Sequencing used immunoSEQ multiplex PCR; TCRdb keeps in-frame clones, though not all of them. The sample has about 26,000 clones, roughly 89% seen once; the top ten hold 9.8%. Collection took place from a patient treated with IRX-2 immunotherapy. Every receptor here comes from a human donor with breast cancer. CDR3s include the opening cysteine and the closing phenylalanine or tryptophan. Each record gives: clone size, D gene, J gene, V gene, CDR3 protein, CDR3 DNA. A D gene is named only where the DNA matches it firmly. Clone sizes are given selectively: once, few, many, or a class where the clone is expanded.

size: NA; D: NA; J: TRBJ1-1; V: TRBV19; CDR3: CASSILTEMNTEAFF; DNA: TGTGCCAGTAGTATTCTGACTGAAATGAACACTGAAGCTTTCTTT
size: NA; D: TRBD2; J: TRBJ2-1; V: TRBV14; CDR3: CASSPLAGGSGNEQFF; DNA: TGTGCCAGCAGCCCGCTAGCGGGAGGTTCAGGAAATGAGCAGTTCTTC
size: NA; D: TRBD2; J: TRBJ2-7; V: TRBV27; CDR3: CAISDGGSIHEQYF; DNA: TGTGCCATCTCAGATGGCGGGAGCATCCACGAGCAGTACTTC
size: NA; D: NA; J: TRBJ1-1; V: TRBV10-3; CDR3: CAIRRTENTEAFF; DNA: TGTGCCATCAGACGTACAGAGAACACTGAAGCTTTCTTT
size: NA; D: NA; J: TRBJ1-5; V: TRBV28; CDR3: CAGSSPDRPSPQHF; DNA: TGTGCCGGCAGTTCTCCCGACAGGCCCTCGCCCCAGCATTTT
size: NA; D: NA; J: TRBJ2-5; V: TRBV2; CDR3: CASGGDRETQYF; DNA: TGTGCCAGCGGCGGAGATCGTGAGACCCAGTACTTC
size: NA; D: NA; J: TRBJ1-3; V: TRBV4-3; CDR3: CASSQGFRTRTFSGNTIYF; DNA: TGCGCCAGCAGCCAAGGCTTTAGGACACGGACCTTCTCTGGAAACACCATATATTTT
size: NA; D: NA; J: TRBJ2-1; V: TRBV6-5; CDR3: CASSSGTYNEQFF; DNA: TGTGCCAGCAGTTCGGGGACTTACAATGAGCAGTTCTTC
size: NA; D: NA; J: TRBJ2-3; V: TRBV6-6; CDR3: CASRRSTDTQYF; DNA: TGTGCCAGCCGTCGGTCCACAGATACGCAGTATTTT
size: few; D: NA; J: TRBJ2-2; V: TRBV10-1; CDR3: CASSALQGGTGELFF; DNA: TGCGCCAGCAGTGCGCTACAGGGTGGGACCGGGGAGCTGTTTTTT
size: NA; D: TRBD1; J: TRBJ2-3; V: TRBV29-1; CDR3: CSVEDRTGNPDTQYF; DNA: TGCAGCGTTGAAGATAGGACAGGGAACCCAGATACGCAGTATTTT
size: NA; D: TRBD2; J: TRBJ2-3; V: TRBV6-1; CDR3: CASSDHSGRAYTDTQYF; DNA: TGTGCCAGCAGTGACCATAGCGGGAGGGCGTACACAGATACGCAGTATTTT
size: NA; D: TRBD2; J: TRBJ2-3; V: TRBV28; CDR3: CASSTSGRKDTQYF; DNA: TGTGCCAGCAGTACCAGCGGGAGAAAAGATACGCAGTATTTT
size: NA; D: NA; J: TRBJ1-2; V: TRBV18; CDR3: CASSPSGPRRNGYTF; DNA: TGTGCCAGCTCACCTTCTGGACCCCGAAGGAATGGCTACACCTTC
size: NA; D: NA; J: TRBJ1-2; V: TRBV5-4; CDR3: CASSLGADHYGYTF; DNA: TGTGCCAGCAGCTTGGGGGCAGATCACTATGGCTACACCTTC
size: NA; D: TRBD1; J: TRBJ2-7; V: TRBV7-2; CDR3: CASSSLGTGYEQYF; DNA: TGTGCCAGCAGCTCCCTCGGGACAGGCTACGAGCAGTACTTC
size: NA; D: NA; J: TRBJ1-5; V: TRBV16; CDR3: CASSQWGNQPQHF; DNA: TGTGCCAGCAGCCAATGGGGCAATCAGCCCCAGCATTTT
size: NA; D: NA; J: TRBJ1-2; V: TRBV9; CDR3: CASSVELNYGYTF; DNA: TGTGCCAGCAGCGTAGAATTAAACTATGGCTACACCTTC
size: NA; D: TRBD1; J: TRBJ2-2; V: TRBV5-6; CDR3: CASSRDRRFTGELFF; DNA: TGTGCCAGCAGCCGGGACAGGAGATTCACCGGGGAGCTGTTTTTT
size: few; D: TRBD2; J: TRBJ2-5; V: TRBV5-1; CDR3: CASSFSGGAPETQYF; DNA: TGCGCCAGCAGCTTCAGCGGGGGGGCCCCAGAGACCCAGTACTTC
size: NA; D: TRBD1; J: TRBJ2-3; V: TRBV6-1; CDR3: CASRGTGTDTQYF; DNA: TGTGCCAGCAGGGGGACAGGCACAGATACGCAGTATTTT
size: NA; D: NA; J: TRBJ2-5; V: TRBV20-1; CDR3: CSARPQETQYF; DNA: TGCAGTGCGAGACCACAAGAGACCCAGTACTTC
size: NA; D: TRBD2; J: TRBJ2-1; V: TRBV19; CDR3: CASSPGLAPNNEQFF; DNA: TGTGCCAGTAGCCCGGGACTAGCGCCCAACAATGAGCAGTTCTTC
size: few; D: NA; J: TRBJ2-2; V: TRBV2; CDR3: CASILGSNTGELFF; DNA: TGTGCCAGCATCTTGGGTTCGAACACCGGGGAGCTGTTTTTT
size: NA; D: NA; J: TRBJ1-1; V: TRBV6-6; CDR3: CASSSRTRVFGAFF; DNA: TGTGCCAGCAGTTCCCGTACACGGGTCTTTGGAGCTTTCTTT
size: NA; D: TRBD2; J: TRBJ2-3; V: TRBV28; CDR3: CASSPSGGSGSRTDTQYF; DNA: TGTGCCAGCAGTCCAAGCGGTGGTAGCGGGAGTAGGACAGATACGCAGTATTTT